This T cell receptor beta chain was sequenced during a study of blood T cell repertoires in COVID-19 (TCRdb year 2020). Context from the whole study: Samples covering the acute and convalescent phases of COVID-19 were provided by collaborators in the United States, Italy and Spain. The prospective study material was composed of cDNA or gDNA derived from T cells, B-cell-depleted T cells, or PBMCs. Subjects who had been exposed to COVID-19, were actively infected with it, or had recovered from it provided the deeply sampled blood TCRbeta repertoires that made up the dataset. The repertoires were released in a freely available public database meant as a resource for research on the immune response to SARS-CoV-2. Samples came from the ongoing ImmuneRACE study (first 160 participants) plus 1,254 subjects from 6 global collaborators. Nearly every sample came with metadata listing a de-identified subject ID, COVID-19 status, age in years and sex. Where HLA class I and class II types were available, the types were taken from metadata supplied by the sample provider, not from assay-based typing. Study-wide findings and limitations: How much clinical and demographic metadata was included differed by source and by participant, and the metadata was provided uncurated.

Comments on this clone: The clone's antigen remains unknown. No quality values exist for individual bases; no much larger clone is one base distant.

The immunoSEQ Assay, a bias-controlled multiplex PCR, was used to amplify TCRbeta CDR3 regions from genomic DNA. As for how the authors treated the data: The number of nucleated cells in each sample was estimated by amplification of reference gene primers within the assay. Sequence reads were collapsed and filtered to measure the absolute abundance of every unique TCRbeta CDR3 rearrangement. For each sample, productive Simpson clonality was calculated as the square root of Simpson's diversity index over productive rearrangements. In its TCRdb copy, this immuneACCESS table keeps in-frame sequences only and misses some clones. Where compared with another copy, unresolved V genes explain less than half of these, and the others have no known cause. V, J and clone size derive from that table, while D and trimming were established from the DNA sequence. Present in this sample are just over 300,000 clones, around 90% of which were seen just once. The ten largest clones represent approximately 4.3% of the sample.

Participants in the prospective study were enrolled through a virtual design, were aged roughly 18 to 95 years, and lived in under 25 United States geographic areas. In the prospective study, participants were assigned to cohorts based on the clinical history participants reported in a screening survey and a study questionnaire. Each participant in the prospective study had whole blood, serum and a nasopharyngeal or oropharyngeal swab collected by mobile phlebotomists. Over a roughly two-month period, participants in the prospective study had the option of providing additional blood draws and questionnaires. Before DNA extraction, blood samples from the prospective study were shipped at room temperature or frozen. Reading from cysteine to phenylalanine, the CDR3 counts 13 amino acids. The only DNA kept is the CDR3, 39 bases in frame from the first base. The CDR1 and CDR2 encoded by the germline V gene are SGHTA and FQGTGA. At the junction V is shortened by 2 bases and J by 5 bases, with 9 bases in between.

This sequence originates from a woman under 30 with acute COVID-19. The rearrangement joined TRBV7-3 to TRBJ2-5, with TRBD2 as a weak D call on 5 bases. The sample consisted of PBMCs or T cells enriched from blood (not recorded which). The DNA sequence follows: TGTGCCAGCAGCTTAGGGAGCGAGGAGACCCAGTACTTC. It specifies CASSLGSEETQYF. With all but the CDR3 taken from the reference TRBV7-3 and TRBJ2-5 genes, the full variable domain is: GAGVSQTPSNKVTEKGKYVELRCDPISGHTALYWYRQSLGQGPEFLIYFQGTGAADDSGLPNDRFFAVRPEGSVSTLKIQRTERGDSAVYLCASSLGSEETQYFGPGTRLLVL.